The clone carrying this T cell receptor beta chain was recorded a few times. The source of the sample is a study of spatial heterogeneity in lung cancer. TCRdb re-called the 5' RACE reads through MiXCR, storing one row per CDR3 protein. Altogether 15,000 to 20,000 distinct CDR3 sequences are present, under 20% being singletons, with the ten largest covering less than 8%. Germline CDR1 SGDLS, CDR2 YYNGEE. The CDR3 runs 15 residues. Trimming removed 2 bases from V and 4 bases from J, with 13 bases in between. The time point was: blood at routine non-recurrence follow-up after resection. Unsorted samples of tumor, nontumor lung or frozen PBMC had their whole RNA sequenced.

The rearrangement joins TRBV9 to TRBJ2-1, with D unresolved. This TCR came from a male donor with early-stage non-small cell lung cancer. Source: PBMCs, taken at follow-up. CDR3 amino acids: CASSVGVKVYNEQFF. CDR3 DNA: TGTGCCAGCAGCGTCGGTGTGAAGGTTTACAATGAGCAGTTCTTC.